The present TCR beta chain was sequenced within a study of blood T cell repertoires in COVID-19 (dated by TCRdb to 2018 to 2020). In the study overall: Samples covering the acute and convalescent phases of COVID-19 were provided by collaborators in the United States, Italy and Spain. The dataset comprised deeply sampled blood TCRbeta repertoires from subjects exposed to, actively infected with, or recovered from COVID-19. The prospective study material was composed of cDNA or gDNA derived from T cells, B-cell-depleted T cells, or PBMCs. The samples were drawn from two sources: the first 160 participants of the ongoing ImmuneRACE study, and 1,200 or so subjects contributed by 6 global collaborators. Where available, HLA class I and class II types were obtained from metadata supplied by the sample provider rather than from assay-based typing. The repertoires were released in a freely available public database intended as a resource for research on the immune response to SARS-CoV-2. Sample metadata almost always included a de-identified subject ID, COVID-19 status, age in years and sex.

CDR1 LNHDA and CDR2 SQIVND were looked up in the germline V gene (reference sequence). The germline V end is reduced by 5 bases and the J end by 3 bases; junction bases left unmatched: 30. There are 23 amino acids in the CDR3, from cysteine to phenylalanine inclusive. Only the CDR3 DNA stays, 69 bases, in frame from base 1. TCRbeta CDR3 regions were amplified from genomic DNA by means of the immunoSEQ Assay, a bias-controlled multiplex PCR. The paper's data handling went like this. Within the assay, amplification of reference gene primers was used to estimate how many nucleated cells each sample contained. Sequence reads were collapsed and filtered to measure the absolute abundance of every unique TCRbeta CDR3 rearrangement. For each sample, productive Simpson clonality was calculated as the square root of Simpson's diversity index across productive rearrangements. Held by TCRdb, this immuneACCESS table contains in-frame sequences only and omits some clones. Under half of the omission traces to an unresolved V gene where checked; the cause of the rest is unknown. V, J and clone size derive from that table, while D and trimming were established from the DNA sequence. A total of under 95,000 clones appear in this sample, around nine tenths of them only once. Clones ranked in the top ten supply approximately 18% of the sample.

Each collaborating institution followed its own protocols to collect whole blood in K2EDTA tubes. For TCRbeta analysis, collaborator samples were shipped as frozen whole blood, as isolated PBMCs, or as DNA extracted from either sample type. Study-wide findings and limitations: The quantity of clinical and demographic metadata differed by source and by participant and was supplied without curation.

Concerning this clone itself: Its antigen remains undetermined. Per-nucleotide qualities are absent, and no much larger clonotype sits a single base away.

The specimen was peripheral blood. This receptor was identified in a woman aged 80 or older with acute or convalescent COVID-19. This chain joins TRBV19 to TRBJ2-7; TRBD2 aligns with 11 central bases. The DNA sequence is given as TGTGCCAGTAGTCCATCCCTAGGCGGGTGGCCGGGACTAGCGGTGATCTCGGGCTACGAGCAGTACTTC. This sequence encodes CASSPSLGGWPGLAVISGYEQYF.